Listed below are T cell receptor beta chains from one sample, sequenced in a study of T cells in Graves' hyperthyroidism and ophthalmopathy. TCRdb processed the multiplex PCR reads anew with MiXCR; each CDR3 protein has one entry. Of about 690,000 distinct CDR3 sequences in the sample, roughly a sixth were seen once. Sequenced input: blood. These receptors all stem from a man aged 45-65 years with Graves' hyperthyroidism. Both conserved end residues are part of each CDR3. The D gene is left open where the match is weak. Size values are once, few and many counts, or a class for expanded clones, and some rows have none.

d_call,clone_size,v_call,j_call,cdr3_aa,cdr3_nt
.,many,TRBV11-2,TRBJ1-1,CASSRGPGAIEAFF,TGTGCCAGCAGCCGCGGCCCCGGGGCCATTGAAGCTTTCTTT
.,few,TRBV6-1,TRBJ2-7,CASRFSSYEQYF,TGTGCCAGCAGGTTTAGCTCCTACGAGCAGTACTTC
.,.,TRBV19,TRBJ1-5,CASSSQARQPQHF,TGTGCCAGTAGTTCCCAGGCTCGTCAGCCCCAGCATTTT
TRBD2,.,TRBV20-1,TRBJ2-3,CSARLAGGPADTQYF,TGCAGTGCTAGACTAGCGGGAGGGCCGGCAGATACGCAGTATTTT
.,.,TRBV6-5,TRBJ1-2,CASSYGGTNYGYTF,TGTGCCAGCAGTTACGGGGGGACTAACTATGGCTACACCTTC
.,many,TRBV11-2,TRBJ2-2,CASIRTVPNTGELFF,TGTGCCAGCATTCGTACGGTTCCGAACACCGGGGAGCTGTTTTTT
.,many,TRBV2,TRBJ2-3,CASRKQEDTQYF,TGTGCCAGCAGAAAGCAAGAGGATACGCAGTATTTT
.,.,TRBV4-3,TRBJ2-3,CASSQDGGMADTQYF,TGCGCCAGCAGCCAAGATGGTGGGATGGCAGATACGCAGTATTTT
.,many,TRBV12-3/TRBV12-4,TRBJ1-6,CASSRTLGNSPLHF,TGTGCCAGCAGTCGGACCTTGGGCAATTCACCCCTCCACTTT
.,few,TRBV18,TRBJ1-1,CASSPFRGGTEAFF,TGTGCCAGCTCACCATTCAGGGGAGGGACTGAAGCTTTCTTT
.,many,TRBV27,TRBJ1-6,CASSWASSYNSPLHF,TGTGCCAGCTCTTGGGCGAGCTCCTATAATTCACCCCTCCACTTT
.,many,TRBV28,TRBJ2-7,CASSFDGPSSYEQYF,TGTGCCAGCAGTTTTGACGGTCCTAGCTCCTACGAGCAGTACTTC
TRBD2,few,TRBV20-1,TRBJ2-7,CSARDWRLARNTYEQYF,TGCAGTGCTAGAGATTGGAGACTAGCGAGAAACACCTACGAGCAGTACTTC
TRBD2,few,TRBV6-1,TRBJ2-1,CANSPGLAGVDEQFF,TGTGCCAACTCACCGGGACTAGCGGGAGTCGATGAGCAGTTCTTC
.,few,TRBV12-3/TRBV12-4,TRBJ1-2,CASSSSNSGFGYTF,TGTGCCAGCAGTTCTTCCAATTCAGGGTTTGGCTACACCTTC
.,few,TRBV7-9,TRBJ2-3,CASSYRAFTDTQYF,TGTGCCAGCAGCTATCGGGCCTTCACAGATACGCAGTATTTT
.,many,TRBV20-1,TRBJ2-1,CSAKGPPAYNEQFF,TGCAGTGCCAAGGGCCCCCCGGCCTACAATGAGCAGTTCTTC
TRBD2,few,TRBV3-1,TRBJ2-7,CASSQREGIYEQYF,TGTGCCAGCAGCCAGCGGGAGGGGATATACGAGCAGTACTTC
TRBD2,many,TRBV6-2/TRBV6-3,TRBJ2-7,CASSYGLTSGSYEQYF,TGTGCCAGCAGTTACGGATTAACTAGCGGTTCCTACGAGCAGTACTTC
.,.,TRBV5-6,TRBJ2-5,CASSLEQGETQYF,TGTGCCAGCAGCTTGGAACAGGGAGAGACCCAGTACTTC
TRBD2,many,TRBV28,TRBJ2-7,CASSLLASGSYEQYF,TGTGCCAGCAGTTTGTTGGCTAGCGGATCCTACGAGCAGTACTTC
.,few,TRBV6-6,TRBJ1-2,CASSYGAEGWVNYGYTF,TGTGCCAGCAGTTACGGGGCTGAGGGTTGGGTAAACTATGGCTACACCTTC
TRBD1,.,TRBV30,TRBJ2-7,CAWSAGTGYYEQYF,TGTGCCTGGAGCGCCGGGACAGGGTACTACGAGCAGTACTTC
TRBD1,many,TRBV28,TRBJ1-5,CASSLRQGSQPQHF,TGTGCCAGCAGTCTAAGACAGGGCTCACAGCCCCAGCATTTT
.,many,TRBV7-2,TRBJ2-3,CASSLPAGGGLVTDTQYF,TGTGCCAGCAGCCTCCCCGCTGGGGGGGGGCTGGTAACAGATACGCAGTATTTT
.,many,TRBV18,TRBJ1-2,CASSPPPGHGDGYTF,TGTGCCAGCTCACCACCACCGGGCCATGGAGATGGCTACACCTTC
.,.,TRBV6-2/TRBV6-3,TRBJ2-3,CASSYDVELTDTQYF,TGTGCCAGCAGTTACGATGTGGAACTCACAGATACGCAGTATTTT
TRBD1,.,TRBV27,TRBJ2-1,CASSVTGGLREQFF,TGTGCCAGCAGTGTGACAGGGGGCCTTCGTGAGCAGTTCTTC
TRBD2,many,TRBV19,TRBJ2-5,CASSIDGGRGMETQYF,TGTGCCAGTAGTATAGACGGCGGGAGAGGTATGGAGACCCAGTACTTC
.,.,TRBV4-1,TRBJ2-2,CASSPETRVKRVSGELFF,TGCGCCAGCAGCCCTGAAACCAGGGTAAAGAGGGTCAGCGGGGAGCTGTTTTTT
TRBD1,.,TRBV5-5,TRBJ1-1,CASSLPGQGLRDTEAFF,TGTGCCAGCAGCTTACCGGGACAGGGATTGAGGGACACTGAAGCTTTCTTT
.,many,TRBV11-2,TRBJ1-2,CASSPRTVPNYGYTF,TGTGCCAGCAGCCCGAGGACAGTCCCTAACTATGGCTACACCTTC
TRBD2,.,TRBV29-1,TRBJ2-1,CSVGGLAYNEQFF,TGCAGCGTTGGGGGACTAGCTTACAATGAGCAGTTCTTC
TRBD2,.,TRBV28,TRBJ2-3,CASSLFELAGGRRDTQYF,TGTGCCAGCAGTCTCTTTGAACTAGCGGGAGGGAGGCGGGATACGCAGTATTTT
.,many,TRBV30,TRBJ2-5,CAWSRRRETQYF,TGTGCCTGGTCCCGGCGGAGGGAGACCCAGTACTTC
.,few,TRBV30,TRBJ2-2,CAWGRANTGELFF,TGTGCCTGGGGCAGGGCCAACACCGGGGAGCTGTTTTTT
TRBD2,many,TRBV27,TRBJ2-1,CASSLPSPGTSGSQWAGNEQFF,TGTGCCAGCAGTTTACCCTCCCCCGGGACTAGCGGGAGTCAATGGGCCGGAAATGAGCAGTTCTTC
.,.,TRBV30,TRBJ2-1,CAWSSLAGYNEQSF,TGTGCCTGGAGTTCCTTGGCGGGATACAATGAGCAGTCCTTC
.,.,TRBV6-5,TRBJ1-1,CASSYTPGVTEAFF,TGTGCCAGCAGTTACACTCCAGGGGTCACTGAAGCTTTCTTT